The entry below gives a single T cell receptor beta chain sequence along with its context. Its antigen remains unknown. V was shortened by 0 bases and J by 5 bases, with 5 bases between the two germline ends. The CDR3 length is 13 residues. Germline V gene lookup returns CDR1 LGHNA and CDR2 YSLEER. The sample belongs to a study of beta chain features in type 1 diabetes. Regarding the study as a whole: Moderately but significantly shorter TCRB CDR3s were found in Type 1 diabetes patients in all four CD4+ subsets.

The investigators reverse transcribed all of the isolated RNA, so they sequenced expressed TCRB transcripts. TCRdb's table, derived via immunoSEQ multiplex PCR, lists solely in-frame clones and lacks some. Of 20,000 to 25,000 clones detected, 55% to 75% appear once; the ten largest clones hold 4.2%. The source is a man aged 18 to 30 with type 1 diabetes. Sequencing used Tregs from blood. V is TRBV4-3 and J is TRBJ1-5; no clear D. Here the CDR3 DNA reads TGCGCCAGCAGCCAAGATATATATCAGCCCCAGCATTTT. Amino acids: CASSQDIYQPQHF.